This T cell receptor (beta chain) was identified during a study of T cell repertoires in cytomegalovirus infection. Study-level background: Peptides in the study included HLA-C-restricted and HLA-B-restricted CMV epitopes. Study results and caveats: Cumulated frequencies of public TCR beta families served to identify carriers of CMV plus the relevant HLA. Dominant in the ex vivo response were TCR beta clonotypes restricted by HLA-C and specific for CMV.

The CDR3 is 14 amino acids. From germline, CDR1 is KGHSH and CDR2 LQKENI. V was trimmed by 4 bases and J by 5 bases, leaving 12 bases between them. Each CDR3 protein is one row after TCRdb ran MiXCR on the reads. The table has approximately 310,000 distinct CDR3 sequences, around 25% seen once; the top ten hold roughly 14%. Note on this clonotype: Its antigen is not known.

The TCR was taken from a human donor in good health (CMV status not recorded). Some clones in this sample may be carry-over from other donors' samples. V gene TRBV18 combines with J gene TRBJ1-5, with TRBD1 as a possible D gene (6 bases). The sample consisted of cultured PBMCs, taken from culture after CMV antigen stimulation. The CDR3 bases are TGTGCCAGCTCACAACTGGACAGACATCAGCCCCAGCATTTT. Its protein product is CASSQLDRHQPQHF. The full variable domain, in which reference TRBV18 and TRBJ1-5 provide the parts outside the CDR3, is NAGVMQNPRHLVRRRGQEARLRCSPMKGHSHVYWYRQLPEEGLKFMVYLQKENIIDESGMPKERFSAEFPKEGPSILRIQQVVRGDSAAYFCASSQLDRHQPQHFGDGTRLSIL.